A single sample gave rise to the 5 T cell receptor beta chains below, sequenced in a study of T cell responses to AZD1222 COVID-19 vaccine. Using immunoSEQ multiplex PCR, the repertoire was profiled, and TCRdb retains in-frame clones only, with some absent. Among 83,000 or so clones listed, 86% were seen once. Sequences were derived from peripheral blood, sampled on day 0 of AZD1222 vaccination. The receptors here all came from an adult in good health.

V usage is TRBV18 and J usage is TRBJ2-2; D uncertain. Looked up from germline, CDR1 is KGHSH and CDR2 is LQKENI. With 6 bases removed from V and 4 bases from J, the gap between germline ends came to 9 bases. The CDR3 extends over 13 amino acids. CDR3 loop: CASSRPGTGELFF. The DNA for the CDR3 is TGTGCCAGCTCCCGACCCGGCACCGGGGAGCTGTTTTTT. Filled out from reference TRBV18 and TRBJ2-2, the complete variable domain reads NAGVMQNPRHLVRRRGQEARLRCSPMKGHSHVYWYRQLPEEGLKFMVYLQKENIIDESGMPKERFSAEFPKEGPSILRIQQVVRGDSAAYFCASSRPGTGELFFGEGSRLTVL.

J is TRBJ2-4 and V is TRBV7-3; possibly TRBD2 for D (5 bases). The length of the CDR3 is 14 residues. CDR1 SGHTA and CDR2 FQGTGA come from the germline V gene. Trimming cost V 1 base and J 8 bases, with 12 bases left between them. The CDR3, as DNA: TGTGCCAGCAGCTTAAGTCGGGGATCAGACATTCAGTACTTC. Translation: CASSLSRGSDIQYF.

J is TRBJ1-1 and V is TRBV11-2; no clear D gene. Germline CDR1 SGHAT, CDR2 FQNNGV. Trimming removed 6 bases from V and 0 bases from J, with 8 bases in between. The CDR3 runs to 13 residues. In DNA form, the CDR3 reads TGTGCCAGCAGTTCCGTCATGAACACTGAAGCTTTCTTT. It translates to CASSSVMNTEAFF.

J is TRBJ2-7 and V is TRBV7-2; D might be TRBD1 (5 bases). The CDR3 has 15 amino acids. Trimming stripped 1 base from V and 3 bases from J, with 13 bases between. The germline CDR1 and CDR2 sequences are SGHTA and FQGNSA. The CDR3 DNA follows: TGTGCCAGCAGCTTAGTCCCGATAGGGGACTACGAGCAGTACTTC. Its translation: CASSLVPIGDYEQYF.

The gene calls are TRBV18 and TRBJ1-1; D may be TRBD1 (6 bases). The germline V and J ends were trimmed by 3 bases and 2 bases, with 10 bases remaining between them. The CDR3 runs to 14 residues. From germline, CDR1 is KGHSH and CDR2 LQKENI. The chain's CDR3 is CASSPLDSNTEAFF. The CDR3 coding sequence is TGTGCCAGCTCACCCCTGGACAGCAACACTGAAGCTTTCTTT.